This T cell receptor (beta chain) originates from a study of blood T cell repertoires in COVID-19. Study as a whole: Both acute and convalescent COVID-19 samples were obtained from the United States, Italy and Spain. PBMCs, B-cell-depleted T cells, or T cells were the source of the cDNA or gDNA that made up the material.

V was pared by 6 bases and J by 5 bases, with 7 bases of the junction left unmatched. The CDR3 is 14 residues long. CDR1 is MNHEY and CDR2 is SVGAGI in the germline V gene. The assay was immunoSEQ multiplex PCR, and TCRdb's table has in-frame clones only and misses some. In the table there are around 70,000 clones, less than 85% of which are singletons. The V call is TRBV6-5, the J call TRBJ1-1; 9 bases agree with TRBD1. This clonotype originated in a man between 60 and 70 years old with acute or convalescent COVID-19. Sequencing was performed on peripheral blood. The DNA for the CDR3 is TGTGCCAGCAGGGGCGGGACAGGGTCGACTGAAGCTTTCTTT. Its translation is CASRGGTGSTEAFF.